Included here is one TCR beta chain sequence, with context. As processed by the authors: Researchers report that nucleated cell counts were estimated from reference gene primer amplification. Assay used: immunoSEQ multiplex PCR; TCRdb lists only in-frame clones, some missing. V, J and clone size are those of that table, while D and trimming were read from the DNA. The sample lists under 300,000 clones, 75% to 90% occurring once. The sample originates from a study of blood T cell repertoires in COVID-19. In the study overall: Whether acute or convalescent, the COVID-19 samples came from the United States, Italy and Spain. The cDNA or gDNA used as material had been derived from T cells, B-cell-depleted T cells, or PBMCs.

This CDR3 contains 15 residues. With 0 bases clipped from V and 10 bases from J, the junction kept 6 bases outside the gene matches. Germline lookup yields CDR1 SGHRS and CDR2 YFSETQ. This TCR came from a woman aged 70 to 79 with acute or convalescent COVID-19. Material for sequencing was peripheral blood. This chain joins TRBV5-1 and TRBJ2-1; TRBD2 matches at 11 bases. The CDR3 nucleotides are TGCGCCAGCAGCTTGGCAGGGACTAGCGGTTTAGAGCAGTTCTTC. Translation gives CASSLAGTSGLEQFF. Together with reference TRBV5-1 and TRBJ2-1, the CDR3 gives the full variable domain: KAGVTQTPRYLIKTRGQQVTLSCSPISGHRSVSWYQQTPGQGLQFLFEYFSETQRNKGNFPGRFSGRQFSNSRSEMNVSTLELGDSALYLCASSLAGTSGLEQFFGPGTRLTVL.